This T cell receptor beta chain was captured in a study of regulatory T cells in long-lasting Graves disease. This clonotype was seen at least ten times. Its antigen remains unidentified. V gave up 3 bases and J gave up 6 bases, with 14 bases separating them. The CDR3 extends over 15 amino acids. Germline V gene lookup returns CDR1 SGHTA and CDR2 FQGTGA. Study results and limitations: Favored gene segments in persistent disease were TRBV28, TRBJ1-2 and TRBJ2-5.

Noted time point: newly diagnosed GD, antithyroid drugs for less than 3 months. The TCR library was made from RNA that had been extracted from PBMCs in TRIzol. HTBI primers from iRepertoire and Arm-PCR of CDR3 regions yielded the TCR beta libraries. TCRdb re-derived calls from the multiplex PCR reads in MiXCR, one entry per CDR3 protein. Among about 420,000 distinct CDR3 sequences listed, roughly 17% were seen once. This sample was shared with a second study, whose subject was T cells in Graves' hyperthyroidism and ophthalmopathy. That work adds: Hyperthyroidism, newly diagnosed and lasting under 2 months, affected patients aged 18 to 65. Most clonotypes that expanded in the thyroid above 0.001 also showed up in blood.

The J gene is TRBJ2-2, the V gene TRBV7-3, with D tentatively TRBD1 or TRBD2 (5 bases each). The sequence was collected from a woman aged 18-29 years with Graves disease. Sample: peripheral blood mononuclear cells (PBMCs), taken at new diagnosis, from a patient treated with antithyroid drugs. The CDR3, as DNA: TGTGCCAGCAGCTTGGGCCGACGGGGCTCCGGGGAGCTGTTTTTT. It specifies CASSLGRRGSGELFF.